These T cell receptor beta chains were read from a single sample in a study of blood T cell repertoires in COVID-19. The repertoire was sequenced with immunoSEQ multiplex PCR; TCRdb's copy has only in-frame clones and lacks some. Here the sample spans about 250,000 clones, roughly 84% being singletons. Sequenced input: peripheral blood. The receptor set was obtained from a man in his forties or fifties with active or convalescent COVID-19. The CDR3 runs from the conserved cysteine through the conserved F or W. The D gene is left open where the match is weak. Not every row has a clone size; where given, it reads once, few, many or a size class.

v_gene,j_gene,abundance,d_gene,CDR3aa,CDR3nt
TRBV27,TRBJ1-5,-,-,CASSERGDQPQHF,TGTGCCAGCAGTGAAAGGGGCGATCAGCCCCAGCATTTT
TRBV5-8,TRBJ2-3,-,TRBD1,CASSLRGDRSRGTQYF,TGTGCCAGCAGCTTGAGAGGGGACAGGAGCCGCGGTACGCAGTATTTT
TRBV9,TRBJ1-2,-,TRBD1,CASSPGQGVYGYTF,TGTGCCAGCAGCCCCGGGCAGGGGGTCTATGGCTACACCTTC
TRBV28,TRBJ1-4,-,-,CASRGSGEKLFF,TGTGCCAGCAGAGGGAGCGGTGAAAAACTGTTTTTT
TRBV5-4,TRBJ2-5,-,TRBD1,CASSLPGGEETQYF,TGTGCCAGCAGCTTGCCAGGGGGCGAGGAGACCCAGTACTTC
TRBV28,TRBJ1-2,-,-,CASSQQVGYTF,TGTGCCAGCAGCCAACAAGTCGGCTACACCTTC
TRBV7-2,TRBJ2-3,-,-,CASSLNRYGTDTQYF,TGTGCCAGCAGCTTGAATCGCTACGGCACAGATACGCAGTATTTT
TRBV6-1,TRBJ2-5,once,-,CASSEETLVGPRETQYF,TGTGCCAGCAGTGAAGAGACTTTAGTAGGCCCCCGGGAGACCCAGTACTTC
TRBV19,TRBJ1-4,-,-,CASTRPEGKLFF,TGTGCCAGTACGAGACCGGAGGGAAAACTGTTTTTT
TRBV6-5,TRBJ1-4,-,-,CASSYPQGKGNEKLFF,TGTGCCAGCAGTTACCCTCAGGGAAAGGGAAATGAAAAACTGTTTTTT
TRBV7-3,TRBJ1-5,-,TRBD1,CASSPPGTGDQPQHF,TGTGCCAGCAGCCCCCCCGGGACAGGTGATCAGCCCCAGCATTTT
TRBV5-1,TRBJ2-2,-,TRBD1,CASSIQGSRYTGELFF,TGCGCCAGCAGCATACAGGGGTCGCGGTACACCGGGGAGCTGTTTTTT
TRBV6-2/TRBV6-3,TRBJ2-5,-,TRBD1,CASSDRGHSGETQYF,TGTGCCAGCAGTGACAGGGGGCATTCGGGAGAGACCCAGTACTTC
TRBV9,TRBJ2-5,-,-,CASSELVNREYETQYF,TGTGCCAGCAGCGAGCTAGTGAACAGGGAGTACGAGACCCAGTACTTC
TRBV27,TRBJ2-5,few,-,CASSPRTVQETQYF,TGTGCCAGCAGTCCTCGGACAGTACAAGAGACCCAGTACTTC
TRBV4-2,TRBJ2-1,-,TRBD1,CASSQDRRQGAQEQFF,TGTGCCAGCAGCCAAGATCGGCGACAGGGGGCCCAAGAGCAGTTCTTC
TRBV5-1,TRBJ1-6,-,-,CASSLDRINSPLHF,TGCGCCAGCAGCTTGGACAGGATTAATTCACCCCTCCACTTT
TRBV10-3,TRBJ2-2,-,TRBD2,CAISVSPGGALNTGELFF,TGTGCCATCAGTGTGTCACCGGGGGGGGCCTTGAACACCGGGGAGCTGTTTTTT
TRBV6-5,TRBJ2-5,-,TRBD1,CASRAGQGKQTQYF,TGTGCCAGCAGAGCCGGACAGGGCAAGCAGACCCAGTACTTC
TRBV5-4,TRBJ2-3,-,-,CASSLGLAYTTDTQYF,TGTGCCAGCAGCTTGGGGCTAGCCTACACCACAGATACGCAGTATTTT
TRBV15,TRBJ1-5,once,TRBD1,CATSRDPGQGLDQPQHF,TGTGCCACCAGCAGGGATCCGGGACAGGGTTTAGATCAGCCCCAGCATTTT
TRBV6-5,TRBJ1-2,-,TRBD1,CASSPSGQGSGYTF,TGTGCCAGCAGCCCGTCCGGACAGGGTTCCGGCTACACCTTC
TRBV5-5,TRBJ2-3,-,TRBD2,CASSARLAGGSTDTQYF,TGTGCCAGCAGCGCGAGACTAGCGGGGGGCTCCACAGATACGCAGTATTTT
TRBV2,TRBJ2-7,-,-,CASSSAVPEQYF,TGTGCCAGCAGCAGCGCAGTTCCCGAGCAGTACTTC
TRBV11-2,TRBJ2-7,-,TRBD1,CASSLGPNAQGASYEQYF,TGTGCCAGCAGCCTAGGACCAAATGCACAGGGGGCTTCCTACGAGCAGTACTTC
TRBV5-4,TRBJ2-3,-,TRBD2,CATSSGGTDTQYF,TGTGCCACCTCTAGCGGGGGCACAGATACGCAGTATTTT
TRBV5-6,TRBJ2-6,-,-,CASSLWAGSGANVLTF,TGTGCCAGCAGCTTGTGGGCGGGGTCTGGGGCCAACGTCCTGACTTTC
TRBV5-1,TRBJ2-3,-,-,CASSPTAGGGHADTQYF,TGCGCCAGCAGCCCTACCGCTGGGGGGGGGCATGCAGATACGCAGTATTTT
TRBV19,TRBJ1-5,-,-,CASSIGGGASNQPQHF,TGTGCCAGTAGTATAGGAGGGGGGGCGAGCAATCAGCCCCAGCATTTT
TRBV19,TRBJ2-2,few,TRBD1,CAVGGQGKTGELFF,TGTGCCGTAGGGGGACAGGGGAAAACCGGGGAGCTGTTTTTT
TRBV30,TRBJ1-6,-,TRBD1,CAWMGQHNSPLHF,TGTGCCTGGATGGGACAGCATAATTCACCCCTCCACTTT
TRBV7-9,TRBJ1-4,once,TRBD1,CASSRPGQGSEKLFF,TGTGCCAGCAGCCGTCCTGGACAGGGCAGCGAAAAACTGTTTTTT
TRBV29-1,TRBJ2-7,-,-,CSVERGTPYEQYF,TGCAGCGTTGAGCGCGGGACTCCGTACGAGCAGTACTTC
TRBV28,TRBJ1-2,-,-,CASSSPSPYGYTF,TGTGCCAGCAGTTCCCCTTCCCCCTATGGCTACACCTTC
TRBV5-1,TRBJ1-1,-,-,CASSPIGQNTEAFF,TGCGCCAGCAGCCCGATCGGACAGAACACTGAAGCTTTCTTT
TRBV5-5,TRBJ2-3,-,TRBD1,CASSSPGQGPDTQYF,TGTGCCAGCAGCTCCCCTGGACAGGGACCAGATACGCAGTATTTT
TRBV5-6,TRBJ2-2,once,TRBD1,CASSPDRAFGTGELFF,TGTGCCAGCAGCCCCGACAGGGCGTTTGGCACCGGGGAGCTGTTTTTT
TRBV6-6,TRBJ2-5,-,-,CASSYGKEGETQYF,TGTGCCAGCAGTTACGGCAAGGAGGGAGAGACCCAGTACTTC
TRBV6-6,TRBJ1-3,-,TRBD1,CASSYTGAGNTIYF,TGTGCCAGCAGTTACACAGGGGCTGGAAACACCATATATTTT
TRBV20-1,TRBJ2-5,-,TRBD2,CSPSTSGGDETQYF,TGCAGCCCTAGTACTAGCGGGGGGGATGAGACCCAGTACTTC
TRBV5-4,TRBJ2-7,few,TRBD1,CASSSGTGYYEQYF,TGTGCCAGCAGTTCCGGGACAGGGTACTACGAGCAGTACTTC
TRBV30,TRBJ1-3,once,-,CAWGGRGRGNTIYF,TGTGCCTGGGGGGGGAGGGGACGTGGAAACACCATATATTTT